This T cell receptor beta chain was identified during a study of T cells after yellow fever vaccination. The study, taken as a whole, reports: After the booster, over 95% of CD4 and 75% to 90% of CD8 primary-response clones were re-detected. The presence of abundant clonotypes contaminating from the bulk population was possible in FACS-sorted repertoires.

5'RACE template switching generated TCR cDNA, adding a universal primer site and UMIs. TCRdb re-derived calls from the 5' RACE reads in MiXCR, one entry per CDR3 protein. Of some 200,000 distinct CDR3 sequences listed, 9.5% to 12% are singletons. The germline gives CDR1 SGHVS, CDR2 FNYEAQ. The CDR3 runs 14 residues. Deletions cut 5 bases from V and 2 bases from J, with 13 bases between. This clonotype occurred a few times. Its antigen is unidentified. This specimen consisted of CD8+ T cells sorted from PBMCs, obtained 15 days after the yellow fever booster vaccination. The clonotype originates from a young man who received the YFV17D yellow fever vaccine. The rearrangement links TRBV7-6 to TRBJ2-7; no clear D gene. DNA of the CDR3: TGTGCCAGCAGCCCTAACGGCGTTCCCTACGAGCAGTACTTC. It yields the protein CASSPNGVPYEQYF.